The present TCR beta chain was sequenced within a study of T cell responses to AZD1222 COVID-19 vaccine (dated by TCRdb to the early 2020s). About the investigation overall: Because spike-specific TCR depth and breadth did not differ between the two schedules, AZD1222 recipients who got a second dose at roughly 4 weeks were pooled with those who got a second dose at roughly 12 weeks. A total of about 230 trial participants underwent TCR sequencing, of whom 207 received two doses of AZD1222 and around 25 received two doses of the MenACWY control vaccine. Enrollment into the trials was organized by age into subgroups of 18-55, 56-69 and 70-plus years, and those subgroups contained roughly 150, 30 and 60 TCR-sequenced participants, respectively. On the study overall, not on this receptor specifically: Epitopes outside the regions mutated in the B.1.351 and B.1.1.7 variants were reportedly recognized by nearly half of the unique spike-specific TCRs. Participants were mostly white British, with more females than males. The authors suggested clonal diversity may have been underestimated. The vaccine-associated CD4 TCRs covered the entire spike protein, and the dominant responses fell in regions 160-218 and 743-854. Because no samples from the day 14 peak response were available, repertoires could be characterized only after the peak T cell response. In the small 56-69-year group, the increase in depth fell short of significance, most likely because of low power. Conclusions about previously exposed vaccinees are limited, since just five or six AZD1222 recipients were seropositive for SARS-CoV-2 at baseline. After two AZD1222 doses, spike-specific TCR breadth and depth were significantly higher than at day 0 and than in MenACWY recipients.

Turning to this clone: Its antigen is unknown. No qualities accompany the bases; no much larger clone lies one base away.

The sample's time point, from its label and the paper: baseline before first vaccination. Vaccinee samples came from UK trials COV001 and COV002, including a single-blind randomized controlled phase 2/3 trial of AZD1222 (ChAdOx1 nCoV-19) in healthy adults. For TCRbeta chain sequencing, PBMC samples from trial participants were taken at day 0 and at day 28 after the second dose. Measured from the cysteine to the phenylalanine, the CDR3 is 15 residues long. Only the CDR3 DNA stays, 45 bases, in frame from base 1. The V end gives up 0 bases and the J end 6 bases, leaving 3 bases in the junction not matched to a gene. Per the germline V gene, MGHRA is the CDR1 and YSYEKL is the CDR2. The CDR3 regions of human TCRbeta chains were subjected to immunosequencing. The authors processed their data as follows. TCRs in the repertoires were compared against a reference library of SARS-CoV-2-specific TCRs that had been generated with the MIRA antigen-specificity platform. Breadth meant the fraction of unique TCRs that were SARS-CoV-2-associated, whereas depth meant the fraction of total T cells that were SARS-CoV-2-associated. Each spike-specific TCR was assigned to its reactive spike region and to a CD4 or CD8 class using the MIRA data. Log10-transformed breadth and depth values were compared by one-way ANOVA with Sidak's multiple comparisons tests. TCRdb mirrors the immuneACCESS table, restricted to in-frame sequences. Some clones are absent from its copies; in checked studies, under half trace to an unresolved V gene, and the reason for the others is unknown. That table furnishes V, J and clone size, whereas the DNA furnished D and trimming. The sample table records 170,000 or so clones; less than 95% of these occur just once. Clones ranked in the top ten supply less than 3% of the sample.

This receptor chain uses TRBV4-1 and TRBJ2-7; 12 bases in the middle match TRBD1. The input for sequencing was peripheral blood, taken on day 0 of AZD1222 vaccination. This clonotype was sampled from an adult in good health. The DNA sequence is TGCGCCAGCAGCCAAGATGGGACAGGGGGCGGCGAGCAGTACTTC. It translates as CASSQDGTGGGEQYF.